Given below is one T cell receptor (beta chain) in context. This sample is part of a study of blood T cell repertoires in COVID-19. Study in general: COVID-19 samples, acute and convalescent, were from the United States, Italy and Spain.

V shed 8 bases and J shed 0 bases, with 16 bases lying between them. The CDR3 has 15 residues. The germline V gene encodes CDR1 MNHEY and CDR2 SVGAGI. Per the authors' pipeline: It was from reference gene primer amplification that nucleated cell counts were estimated. Generated by immunoSEQ multiplex PCR, the TCRdb table keeps only in-frame clones and is missing some. V and J calls and clone size are those listed in that table; D and trimming were worked out from the DNA. The profile covers around 68,000 clones, with 75% to 90% appearing a single time and 2.7% taken by the ten largest. This clonotype was obtained from a man between 50 and 59 years old with acute or convalescent COVID-19. The chain employs TRBV6-5 and TRBJ2-5; D call uncertain. Sequencing was done on a sample of peripheral blood. The CDR3 here is CASAARSAYQETQYF. The CDR3 DNA is TGTGCCAGCGCGGCCCGATCGGCGTACCAAGAGACCCAGTACTTC.